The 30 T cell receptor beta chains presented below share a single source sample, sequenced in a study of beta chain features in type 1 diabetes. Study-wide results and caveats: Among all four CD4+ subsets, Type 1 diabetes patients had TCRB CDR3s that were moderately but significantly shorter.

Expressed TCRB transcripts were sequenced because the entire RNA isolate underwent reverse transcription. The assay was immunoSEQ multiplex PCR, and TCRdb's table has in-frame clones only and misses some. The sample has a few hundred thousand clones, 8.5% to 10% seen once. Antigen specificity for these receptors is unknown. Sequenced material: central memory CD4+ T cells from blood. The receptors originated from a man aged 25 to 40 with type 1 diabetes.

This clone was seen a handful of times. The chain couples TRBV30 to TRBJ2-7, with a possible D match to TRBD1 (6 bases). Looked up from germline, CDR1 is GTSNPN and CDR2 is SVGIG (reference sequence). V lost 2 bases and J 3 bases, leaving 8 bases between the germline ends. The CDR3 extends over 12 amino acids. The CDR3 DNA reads TGTGCCTGGAGTACAGGGAGCTACGAGCAGTACTTC. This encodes CAWSTGSYEQYF.

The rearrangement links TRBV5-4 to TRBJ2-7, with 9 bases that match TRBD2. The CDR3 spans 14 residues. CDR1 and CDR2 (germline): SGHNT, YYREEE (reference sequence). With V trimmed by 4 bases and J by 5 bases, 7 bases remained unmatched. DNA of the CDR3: TGTGCCAGCAGCCCAGGACTAGCGTCCCACGAGCAGTACTTC. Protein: CASSPGLASHEQYF.

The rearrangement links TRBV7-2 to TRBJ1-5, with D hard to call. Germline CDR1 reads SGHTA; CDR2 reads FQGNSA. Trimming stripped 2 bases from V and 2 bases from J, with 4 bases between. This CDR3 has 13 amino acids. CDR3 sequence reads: CASSLWRNQPQHF. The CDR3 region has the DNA TGTGCCAGCAGCTTATGGCGCAATCAGCCCCAGCATTTT.

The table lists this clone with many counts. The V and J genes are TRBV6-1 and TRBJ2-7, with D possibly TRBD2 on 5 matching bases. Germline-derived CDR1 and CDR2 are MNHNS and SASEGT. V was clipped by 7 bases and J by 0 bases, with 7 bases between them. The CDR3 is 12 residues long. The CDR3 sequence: CASTRDSYEQYF. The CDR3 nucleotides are TGTGCCAGCACTCGGGACTCCTACGAGCAGTACTTC.

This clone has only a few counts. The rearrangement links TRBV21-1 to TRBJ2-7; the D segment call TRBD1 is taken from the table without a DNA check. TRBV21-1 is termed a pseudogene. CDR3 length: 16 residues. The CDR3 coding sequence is TGTGCCAGCAGCAATATCGTTTGGGGACAGGGGCACGAGCAGTACTTC. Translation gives CASSNIVWGQGHEQYF.

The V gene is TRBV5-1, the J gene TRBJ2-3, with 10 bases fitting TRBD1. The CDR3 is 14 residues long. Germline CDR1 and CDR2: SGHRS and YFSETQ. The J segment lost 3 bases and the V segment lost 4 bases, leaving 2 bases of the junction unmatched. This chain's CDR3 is CASSRGQGTDTQYF. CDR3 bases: TGCGCCAGCAGCCGGGGACAGGGGACAGATACGCAGTATTTT.

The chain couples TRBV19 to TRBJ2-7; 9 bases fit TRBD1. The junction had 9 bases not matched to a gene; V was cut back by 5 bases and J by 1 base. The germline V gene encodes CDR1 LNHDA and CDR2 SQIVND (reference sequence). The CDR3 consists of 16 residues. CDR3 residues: CASSSPGTGKSYEQYF. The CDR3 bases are TGTGCCAGTAGTTCCCCCGGGACAGGGAAATCCTACGAGCAGTACTTC.

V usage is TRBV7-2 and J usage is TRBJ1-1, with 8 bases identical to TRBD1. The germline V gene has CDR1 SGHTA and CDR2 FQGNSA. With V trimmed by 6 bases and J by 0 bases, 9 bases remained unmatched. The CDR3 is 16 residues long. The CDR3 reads CASSTGQGIMNTEAFF. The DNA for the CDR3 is TGTGCCAGCAGTACCGGACAGGGTATTATGAACACTGAAGCTTTCTTT.

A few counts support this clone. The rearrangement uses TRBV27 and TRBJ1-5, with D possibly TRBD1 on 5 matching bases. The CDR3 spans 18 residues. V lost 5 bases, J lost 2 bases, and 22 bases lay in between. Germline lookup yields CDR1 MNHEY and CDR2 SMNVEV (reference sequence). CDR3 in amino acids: CASSPLSGREVGNQPQHF. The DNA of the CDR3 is TGTGCCAGCAGTCCCCTATCGGGCAGGGAAGTAGGCAATCAGCCCCAGCATTTT.

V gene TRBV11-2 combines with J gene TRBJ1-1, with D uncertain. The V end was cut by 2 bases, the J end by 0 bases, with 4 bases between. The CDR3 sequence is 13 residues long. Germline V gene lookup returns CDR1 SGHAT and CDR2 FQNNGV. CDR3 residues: CASSLQLNTEAFF. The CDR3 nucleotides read TGTGCCAGCAGCTTACAACTGAACACTGAAGCTTTCTTT. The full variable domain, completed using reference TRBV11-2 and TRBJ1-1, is EAGVAQSPRYKIIEKRQSVAFWCNPISGHATLYWYQQILGQGPKLLIQFQNNGVVDDSQLPKDRFSAERLKGVDSTLKIQPAKLEDSAVYLCASSLQLNTEAFFGQGTRLTVV.

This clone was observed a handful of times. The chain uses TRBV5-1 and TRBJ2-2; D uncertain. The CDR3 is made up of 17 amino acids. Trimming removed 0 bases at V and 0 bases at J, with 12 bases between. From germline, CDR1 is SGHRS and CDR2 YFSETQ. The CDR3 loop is CASSLVFGIANTGELFF. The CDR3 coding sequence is TGCGCCAGCAGCTTGGTATTTGGTATCGCGAACACCGGGGAGCTGTTTTTT.

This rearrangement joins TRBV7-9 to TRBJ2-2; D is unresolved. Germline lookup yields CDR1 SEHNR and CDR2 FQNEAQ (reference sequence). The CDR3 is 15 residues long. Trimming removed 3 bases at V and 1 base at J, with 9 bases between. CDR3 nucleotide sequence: TGTGCCAGCAGCTTTGTCAGATGGAACACCGGGGAGCTGTTTTTT. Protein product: CASSFVRWNTGELFF.

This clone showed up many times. The CDR3 coding sequence is TGTGCCATCAGGGGCACGGGGTATGGAGAGCAGTACTTC. Its protein is CAIRGTGYGEQYF. The chain couples TRBV10-3 to TRBJ2-7; the D gene is possibly TRBD2 (5 bases). The CDR3 runs 13 residues. Germline V gene sequence: CDR1 ENHRY, CDR2 SYGVKD. The germline V and J ends were trimmed by 6 bases and 7 bases, with 16 bases remaining between them.

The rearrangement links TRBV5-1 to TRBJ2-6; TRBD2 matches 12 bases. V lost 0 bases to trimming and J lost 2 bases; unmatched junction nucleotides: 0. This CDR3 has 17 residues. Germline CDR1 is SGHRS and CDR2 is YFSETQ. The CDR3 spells CASSLGLAGAGANVLTF. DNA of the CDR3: TGCGCCAGCAGCTTGGGACTAGCGGGAGCTGGGGCCAACGTCCTGACTTTC.

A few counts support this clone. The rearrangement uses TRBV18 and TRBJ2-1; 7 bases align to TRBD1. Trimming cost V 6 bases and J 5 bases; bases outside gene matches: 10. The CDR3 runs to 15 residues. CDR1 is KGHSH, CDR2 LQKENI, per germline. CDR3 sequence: CASSRQGTRNNEQFF. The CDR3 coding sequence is TGTGCCAGCTCTCGACAGGGCACGCGGAACAATGAGCAGTTCTTC.

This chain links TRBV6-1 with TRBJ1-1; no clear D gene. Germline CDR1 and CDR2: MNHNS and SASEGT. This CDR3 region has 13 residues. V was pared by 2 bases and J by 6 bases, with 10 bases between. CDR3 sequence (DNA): TGTGCCAGCAGTGAATCTTTACGGGCTGAAGCTTTCTTT. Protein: CASSESLRAEAFF.

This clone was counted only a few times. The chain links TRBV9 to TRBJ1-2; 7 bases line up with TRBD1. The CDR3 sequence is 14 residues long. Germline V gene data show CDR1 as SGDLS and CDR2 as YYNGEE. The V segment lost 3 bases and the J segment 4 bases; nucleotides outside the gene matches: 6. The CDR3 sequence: CASSGDSLGYGYTF. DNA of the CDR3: TGTGCCAGCAGCGGGGACAGCCTGGGCTATGGCTACACCTTC.

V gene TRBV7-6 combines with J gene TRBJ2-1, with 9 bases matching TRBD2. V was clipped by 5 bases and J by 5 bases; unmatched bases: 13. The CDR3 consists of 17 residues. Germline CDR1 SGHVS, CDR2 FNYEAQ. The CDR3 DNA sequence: TGTGCCAGCAGCCCAGGCTGGGGGCGGGAGGGAAACAATGAGCAGTTCTTC. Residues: CASSPGWGREGNNEQFF.

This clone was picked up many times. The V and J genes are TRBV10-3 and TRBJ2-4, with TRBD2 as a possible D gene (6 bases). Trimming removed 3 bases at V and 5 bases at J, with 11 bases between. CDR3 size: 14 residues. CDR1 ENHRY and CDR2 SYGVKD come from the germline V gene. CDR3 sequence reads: CAISDYGGENIQYF. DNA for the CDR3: TGTGCCATCAGTGATTACGGGGGAGAAAACATTCAGTACTTC.

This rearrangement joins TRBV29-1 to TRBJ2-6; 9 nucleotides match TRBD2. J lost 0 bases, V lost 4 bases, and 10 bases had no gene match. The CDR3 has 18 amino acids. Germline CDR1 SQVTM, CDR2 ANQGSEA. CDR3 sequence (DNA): TGCAGCGTTGGGTCTAGCGGGATCACGGTCTCTGGGGCCAACGTCCTGACTTTC. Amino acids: CSVGSSGITVSGANVLTF.

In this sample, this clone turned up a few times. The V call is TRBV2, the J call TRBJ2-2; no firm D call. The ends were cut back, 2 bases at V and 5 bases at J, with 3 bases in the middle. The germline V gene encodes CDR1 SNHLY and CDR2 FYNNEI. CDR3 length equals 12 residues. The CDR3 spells CASSEITGELFF. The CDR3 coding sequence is TGTGCCAGCAGTGAAATAACCGGGGAGCTGTTTTTT.

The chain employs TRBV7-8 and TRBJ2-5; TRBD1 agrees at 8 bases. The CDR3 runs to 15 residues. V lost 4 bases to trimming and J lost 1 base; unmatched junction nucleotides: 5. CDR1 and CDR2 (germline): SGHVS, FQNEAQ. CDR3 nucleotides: TGTGCCAGCAGCTCCCGAGGACAGGGCCAAGAGACCCAGTACTTC. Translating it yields CASSSRGQGQETQYF.

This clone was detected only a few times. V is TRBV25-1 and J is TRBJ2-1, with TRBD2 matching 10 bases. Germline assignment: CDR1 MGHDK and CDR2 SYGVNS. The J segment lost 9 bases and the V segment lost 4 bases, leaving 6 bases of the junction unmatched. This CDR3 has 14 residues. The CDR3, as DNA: TGTGCCAGCAGTGTGGCTAGCGGGAGTAGTGAGCAGTTCTTC. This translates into CASSVASGSSEQFF.

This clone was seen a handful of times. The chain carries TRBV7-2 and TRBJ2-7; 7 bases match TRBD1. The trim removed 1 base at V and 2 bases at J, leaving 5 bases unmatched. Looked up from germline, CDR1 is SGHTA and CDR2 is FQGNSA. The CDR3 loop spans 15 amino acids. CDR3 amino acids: CASSLVGDSTYEQYF. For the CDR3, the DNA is TGTGCCAGCAGCTTAGTTGGGGACAGCACCTACGAGCAGTACTTC.

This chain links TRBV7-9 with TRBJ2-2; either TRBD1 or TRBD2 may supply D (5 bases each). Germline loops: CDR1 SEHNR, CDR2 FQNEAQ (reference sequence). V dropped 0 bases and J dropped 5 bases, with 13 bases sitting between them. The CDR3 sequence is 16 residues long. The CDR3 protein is CASSLALGDGTGELFF. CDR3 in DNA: TGTGCCAGCAGCTTAGCGCTAGGGGACGGAACCGGGGAGCTGTTTTTT. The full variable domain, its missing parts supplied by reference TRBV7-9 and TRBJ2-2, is DTGVSQNPRHKITKRGQNVTFRCDPISEHNRLYWYRQTLGQGPEFLTYFQNEAQLEKSRLLSDRFSAERPKGSFSTLEIQRTEQGDSAMYLCASSLALGDGTGELFFGEGSRLTVL.

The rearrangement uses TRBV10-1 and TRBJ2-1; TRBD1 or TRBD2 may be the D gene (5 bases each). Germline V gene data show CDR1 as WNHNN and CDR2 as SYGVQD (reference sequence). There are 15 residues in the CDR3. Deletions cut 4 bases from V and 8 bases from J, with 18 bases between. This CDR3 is CASSAPGTRLHEQFF. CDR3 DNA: TGCGCCAGCAGTGCTCCCGGGACGCGGCTACATGAGCAGTTCTTC.

The CDR3 sequence: CASSPRTGKATEAFF. The CDR3 coding sequence is TGTGCCAGCAGCCCTAGGACAGGGAAGGCCACTGAAGCTTTCTTT. This chain connects TRBV6-6 to TRBJ1-1, with TRBD1 matching over 8 bases. The CDR3 length is 15 residues. The germline CDR1 and CDR2 sequences are MNHNY and SVGAGI (reference sequence). Germline trimming cut 6 bases from V and 4 bases from J; bases unmatched to any gene: 10.

DNA of the CDR3: TGTGCCAGCAGCCGCCGGGACAGGATAGGCGAGCAGTACTTC. This translates into CASSRRDRIGEQYF. The J gene is TRBJ2-7, the V gene TRBV5-8, with 8 bases aligning to TRBD1. Losses at the gene ends were 4 bases for V and 6 bases for J; bases not matched to a gene: 9. This CDR3 contains 14 residues. Germline values: CDR1 SGHTS, CDR2 YDEGEE.

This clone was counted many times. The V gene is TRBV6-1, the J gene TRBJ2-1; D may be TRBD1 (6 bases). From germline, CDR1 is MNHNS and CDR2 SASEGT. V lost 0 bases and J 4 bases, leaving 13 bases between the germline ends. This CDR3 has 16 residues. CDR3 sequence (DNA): TGTGCCAGCAGTGAAGCGGGACATCCTCCGTACAATGAGCAGTTCTTC. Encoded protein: CASSEAGHPPYNEQFF.

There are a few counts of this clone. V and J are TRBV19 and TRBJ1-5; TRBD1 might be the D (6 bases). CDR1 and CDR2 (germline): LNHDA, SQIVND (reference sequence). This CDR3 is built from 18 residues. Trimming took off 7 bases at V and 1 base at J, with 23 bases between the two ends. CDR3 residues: CASINPRATGASNQPQHF. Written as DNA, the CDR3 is TGTGCCAGTATCAACCCCAGGGCGACGGGGGCGAGCAATCAGCCCCAGCATTTT.